Presented here are 15 T cell receptor beta chains from one specimen sequenced in a study of T cell responses to AZD1222 COVID-19 vaccine. The repertoire was sequenced with immunoSEQ multiplex PCR; TCRdb's copy has only in-frame clones and lacks some. The sample shows 100,000 or so clones, about 93% of them seen only once. Here the sequenced sample was peripheral blood, taken on day 0 of AZD1222 vaccination. These receptor sequences come from an adult in good health.

This chain links TRBV10-3 with TRBJ2-3, with TRBD1 matching 8 bases. J lost 6 bases, V lost 4 bases, and 6 bases had no gene match. Looked up from germline, CDR1 is ENHRY and CDR2 is SYGVKD. The CDR3 length is 14 residues. Here the CDR3 DNA reads TGTGCCATCAGTGCCGACAGGGGCGTCGATACGCAGTATTTT. Translated: CAISADRGVDTQYF.

The chain uses TRBV30 and TRBJ1-1; D ambiguous. CDR3 length: 11 amino acids. Germline V CDR1 and CDR2: GTSNPN, SVGIG (reference sequence). The V gene lost 0 bases and the J gene lost 11 bases, with 10 bases spanning the gap. DNA of the CDR3: TGTGCCTGGAGTGTAATGGGGTTGGCTTTCTTT. Its protein is CAWSVMGLAFF.

The J gene is TRBJ2-7, the V gene TRBV20-1; the D call may be TRBD1 or TRBD2 (5 bases each). Germline V gene lookup returns CDR1 DFQATT and CDR2 SNEGSKA (reference sequence). This CDR3 spans 12 amino acids. Trimming shortened V by 3 bases and J by 6 bases, and 12 bases separated the two germline ends. The CDR3, as DNA: TGCAGTGCTAGTTGGGGACCGCGCGAGCAGTACTTC. This gives the protein CSASWGPREQYF.

The chain has TRBV4-2 and TRBJ1-1, with TRBD1 as a possible D gene (6 bases). Germline loops: CDR1 LGHNA, CDR2 YNFKEQ. This CDR3 is built from 15 residues. The V end lost 4 bases, the J end lost 1 base, and 13 bases lay between the germline ends. The CDR3 DNA sequence: TGTGCCAGCAGCCGAGAGACAGGATCGAACACTGAAGCTTTCTTT. Its translation: CASSRETGSNTEAFF.

The chain couples TRBV11-3 to TRBJ1-2; no reliable D call. V was trimmed by 5 bases and J by 4 bases, leaving 8 bases between them. CDR3 size: 12 residues. Looked up from germline, CDR1 is SGHNT and CDR2 is YENEEA. In DNA form, the CDR3 reads TGTGCCAGCAGCCCCATATGCTATGGCTACACCTTC. Its protein is CASSPICYGYTF.

The CDR3 bases are TGCGCCAGCAGCCGTACTATGGGGGTCTCCTACAATGAGCAGTTCTTC. This sequence encodes CASSRTMGVSYNEQFF. This chain links TRBV5-1 with TRBJ2-1; TRBD1 or TRBD2 may be the D gene (5 bases each). The CDR3 consists of 16 residues. Trimming cost V 4 bases and J 0 bases, with 14 bases left between them. Germline CDR1 is SGHRS and CDR2 is YFSETQ.

V usage is TRBV5-1 and J usage is TRBJ1-3; D ambiguous. CDR1 SGHRS and CDR2 YFSETQ come from the germline V gene. V dropped 0 bases and J dropped 4 bases, with 14 bases sitting between them. The CDR3 consists of 16 residues. CDR3 region: CASSLAPVASGNTIYF. The CDR3 DNA reads as TGCGCCAGCAGCTTGGCTCCCGTTGCTAGCGGAAACACCATATATTTT.

The chain joins TRBV11-2 to TRBJ2-1; TRBD2 agrees at 9 bases. V was clipped by 1 base and J by 4 bases; unmatched bases: 5. Germline V CDR1 and CDR2: SGHAT, FQNNGV. This CDR3 is built from 16 residues. The CDR3 bases are TGTGCCAGCAGCTTAGGGGCTAGCGGGGCATACAATGAGCAGTTCTTC. Its protein is CASSLGASGAYNEQFF.

The chain is built from TRBV7-6 and TRBJ2-1, with D possibly called TRBD1 or TRBD2 (5 bases each). From germline, CDR1 is SGHVS and CDR2 FNYEAQ. This CDR3 has 16 residues. V was clipped by 1 base and J by 4 bases, with 14 bases between them. Here the CDR3 reads CASSLEAFGGYNEQFF. CDR3 sequence (DNA): TGTGCCAGCAGCTTAGAAGCGTTTGGGGGATACAATGAGCAGTTCTTC.

The rearrangement uses TRBV4-1 and TRBJ1-1, with D perhaps TRBD1 (5 bases). The CDR3 is 14 residues long. The germline V gene encodes CDR1 MGHRA and CDR2 YSYEKL. Trimming cost V 4 bases and J 4 bases, with 13 bases left between them. For the CDR3, the DNA is TGCGCCAGCAGCCCAGGGTTTAGGGGCACTGAAGCTTTCTTT. It codes for CASSPGFRGTEAFF.

V usage is TRBV6-5 and J usage is TRBJ1-5; D is unclear. CDR1 and CDR2 (germline): MNHEY, SVGAGI. V gave up 4 bases and J gave up 9 bases, with 13 bases separating them. There are 13 residues in the CDR3. The CDR3 here is CASSFNTLGPQHF. The CDR3 DNA is TGTGCCAGCAGTTTCAACACTCTCGGGCCCCAGCATTTT.

In this sample, this clone turned up once. The chain has TRBV19 and TRBJ1-1, with 8 bases lining up with TRBD1. The CDR3 is made up of 14 amino acids. Looked up from germline, CDR1 is LNHDA and CDR2 is SQIVND (reference sequence). Germline trimming cut 4 bases from V and 4 bases from J; bases unmatched to any gene: 5. This CDR3 is CASSTAGGVTEAFF. As DNA, the CDR3 is TGTGCCAGTAGTACCGCAGGGGGCGTCACTGAAGCTTTCTTT.

The rearrangement links TRBV7-9 to TRBJ2-1, with no clear D. Germline V gene data show CDR1 as SEHNR and CDR2 as FQNEAQ (reference sequence). The CDR3 contains 12 residues. V gave up 7 bases and J gave up 9 bases, with 13 bases separating them. This CDR3 reads CASTQMGGEQFF. CDR3 in DNA: TGTGCCAGCACCCAGATGGGTGGTGAGCAGTTCTTC.

This chain joins TRBV18 and TRBJ1-4; D uncertain. Germline V gives CDR1 KGHSH, CDR2 LQKENI. The length of the CDR3 is 13 residues. The V gene lost 2 bases and the J gene lost 5 bases, with 6 bases spanning the gap. CDR3 coding DNA: TGTGCCAGCTCACCAGGAGAGAATGAAAAACTGTTTTTT. Translation: CASSPGENEKLFF.

The chain is built from TRBV9 and TRBJ2-1, with D possibly TRBD2 on 7 matching bases. CDR1 SGDLS and CDR2 YYNGEE come from the germline V gene. Trimming removed 0 bases at V and 2 bases at J, with 9 bases between. This CDR3 comprises 15 residues. CDR3 bases: TGTGCCAGCAGCGTAGGGGGGGGCCCCTACAATGAGCAGTTCTTC. Translation: CASSVGGGPYNEQFF.